Below, 26 T cell receptor beta chains from the same sample are listed, as sequenced in a study of shared clonotypes between healthy human individuals. Generated by immunoSEQ multiplex PCR, the TCRdb table keeps only in-frame clones and is missing some. The repertoire holds approximately 2,200,000 clones, with 93% as singletons. CD45RO-negative, CCR7-selected cells formed the naive CD8 fraction, which excluded terminally differentiated effector memory CD45RA+ cells. The sequenced sample was naive CD8+ T cells from PBMCs. The receptor source for this set is a man between 18 and 29 years old in good health. Some clones in this sample may be carry-over from other donors' samples.

The rearrangement joins TRBV4-3 to TRBJ2-1; D is tentatively TRBD1 or TRBD2 (5 bases each). The CDR3 consists of 14 residues. Trimming took 4 bases from V and 4 from J, leaving 11 bases between them. Germline CDR1 LGHNA, CDR2 YSLEER. CDR3 in amino acids: CASSRRDGYNEQFF. The CDR3 nucleotides read TGCGCCAGCAGCCGCCGGGACGGATACAATGAGCAGTTCTTC.

V is TRBV18 and J is TRBJ2-7; D gene ambiguous. The CDR3 contains 14 residues. V was shortened by 1 base and J by 4 bases, with 11 bases between the two germline ends. Germline CDR1 is KGHSH and CDR2 is LQKENI. CDR3 coding DNA: TGTGCCAGCTCACCACTCGGACCACAGTACGAGCAGTACTTC. This codes for CASSPLGPQYEQYF.

This clone was counted a single time. The CDR3: CASSQPSYNEQFF. CDR3 bases: TGCGCCAGCAGCCAGCCCTCCTACAATGAGCAGTTCTTC. The chain employs TRBV4-1 and TRBJ2-1; no clear D gene. The V end lost 3 bases, the J end lost 0 bases, and 3 bases lay between the germline ends. CDR1 is MGHRA, CDR2 YSYEKL, per germline. The CDR3 runs to 13 residues.

This clone was seen a handful of times. At one end, the junction sequence differs from germline, possibly due to a read error. The V gene is TRBV7-9, the J gene TRBJ2-7; D might be TRBD1 (6 bases). CDR3 length: 11 amino acids. Germline-derived CDR1 and CDR2 are SEHNR and FQNEAQ (reference sequence). The CDR3 bases are TGTGCGAGCAGGGGTAACTACGAGCAGTACTTC. This sequence encodes CASRGNYEQYF.

This rearrangement joins TRBV21-1 to TRBJ1-2. TRBV21-1 is recorded as a pseudogene. The CDR3 length is 15 residues. CDR3 loop: CASSPTSDSGYGYTF. Here the CDR3 DNA reads TGTGCCAGCAGCCCCACGTCGGATAGCGGCTATGGCTACACCTTC.

To note about this clone: Germline and junction disagree at one end, which may indicate a read error. This chain connects TRBV29-1 to TRBJ2-2, with 14 bases matching TRBD2. This CDR3 spans 17 amino acids. Germline V gene sequence: CDR1 SQVTM, CDR2 ANQGSEA. The CDR3: CSAEKGTSGSRTGELFF. The CDR3 region has the DNA TGCAGCGCTGAAAAAGGGACTAGCGGGAGTAGGACCGGGGAGCTGTTTTTT.

The V gene is TRBV11-2, the J gene TRBJ1-2, with D possibly TRBD1 on 6 matching bases. There are 13 residues in the CDR3. Per germline, CDR1 SGHAT and CDR2 FQNNGV. V was clipped by 5 bases and J by 7 bases, with 14 bases between them. The CDR3 sequence is CASSLGGVVGYTF. The CDR3 DNA reads as TGTGCCAGCAGCCTAGGGGGTGTTGTTGGCTACACCTTC.

This clone was observed a few times. Other DNA sequences in the sample encode the same CDR3. The V and J genes are TRBV27 and TRBJ1-1; possible D gene TRBD1, 5 bases. The germline gives CDR1 MNHEY, CDR2 SMNVEV (reference sequence). The CDR3 loop spans 14 amino acids. Between the trimmed V and J ends, which lost 6 bases and 2 bases, there was a span of 13 bases. In DNA, the CDR3 is TGTGCCAGCAGCCCCACGGGGCTCAACACTGAAGCTTTCTTT. Translating gives CASSPTGLNTEAFF.

The chain joins TRBV18 to TRBJ2-7, with no clear D. This CDR3 region has 12 residues. Germline CDR1 KGHSH, CDR2 LQKENI. V lost 1 base to trimming and J lost 6 bases, with 7 bases between them. CDR3 amino acids: CASSPLTGEQYF. Written as DNA, the CDR3 is TGTGCCAGCTCACCACTGACGGGCGAGCAGTACTTC.

This chain joins TRBV19 and TRBJ1-5; D gene ambiguous. V was clipped by 3 bases and J by 3 bases, with 6 bases between them. Germline lookup yields CDR1 LNHDA and CDR2 SQIVND (reference sequence). The CDR3 has 13 amino acids. For the CDR3, the DNA is TGTGCCAGTAGTATGAATCCCAATCAGCCCCAGCATTTT. Its translation is CASSMNPNQPQHF.

The CDR3 spells CASRSETTVGQPQHF. CDR3 bases: TGTGCCAGCAGGAGCGAGACCACGGTAGGTCAGCCCCAGCATTTT. The chain couples TRBV28 to TRBJ1-5; D gene ambiguous. The CDR3 totals 15 residues. Germline V CDR1 and CDR2: MDHEN, SYDVKM. V shed 6 bases and J shed 6 bases, with 18 bases lying between them.

The rearrangement uses TRBV5-4 and TRBJ1-1; D is perhaps TRBD1 (6 bases). The CDR3 contains 17 residues. V lost 5 bases, J lost 7 bases, and 27 bases lay in between. Looked up from germline, CDR1 is SGHNT and CDR2 is YYREEE (reference sequence). The CDR3 DNA reads as TGTGCCAGCAGGCCATATCCGCCGGGGGCTTTTTTGGGTGAAGCTTTCTTT. Translation: CASRPYPPGAFLGEAFF.

The chain uses TRBV28 and TRBJ2-2; a possible D gene is TRBD2 (5 bases). The V gene's germline CDR1 is MDHEN and CDR2 SYDVKM. The CDR3 has 14 residues. The germline V and J ends were trimmed by 3 bases and 6 bases, with 11 bases remaining between them. The chain's CDR3 is CASSFDWRPGELFF. CDR3 coding DNA: TGTGCCAGCAGTTTCGACTGGAGGCCCGGGGAGCTGTTTTTT.

The genes are TRBV7-8 and TRBJ2-3, with 9 bases identical to TRBD2. Germline assignment: CDR1 SGHVS and CDR2 FQNEAQ. The CDR3 extends over 16 amino acids. The trim removed 5 bases at V and 4 bases at J, leaving 10 bases unmatched. Here the CDR3 reads CASSPFSGRRADTQYF. The CDR3 coding sequence is TGTGCCAGCAGCCCATTTAGCGGGAGAAGGGCAGATACGCAGTATTTT. Variable domain in full (rest from reference TRBV7-8 and TRBJ2-3): GAGVSQSPRYKVAKRGQDVALRCDPISGHVSLFWYQQALGQGPEFLTYFQNEAQLDKSGLPSDRFFAERPEGSVSTLKIQRTQQEDSAVYLCASSPFSGRRADTQYFGPGTRLTVL.

The chain combines TRBV9 with TRBJ2-1; D remains ambiguous. Trimming shortened V by 2 bases and J by 5 bases, and 20 bases separated the two germline ends. This CDR3 contains 17 residues. CDR1 is SGDLS and CDR2 is YYNGEE in the germline V gene. The DNA for the CDR3 is TGTGCCAGCAGCGTCTCCACGCAGGACGGGCTGGACAATGAGCAGTTCTTC. Its protein product is CASSVSTQDGLDNEQFF. Variable domain in full (rest from reference TRBV9 and TRBJ2-1): DSGVTQTPKHLITATGQRVTLRCSPRSGDLSVYWYQQSLDQGLQFLIQYYNGEERAKGNILERFSAQQFPDLHSELNLSSLELGDSALYFCASSVSTQDGLDNEQFFGPGTRLTVL.

V usage is TRBV6-1 and J usage is TRBJ1-5; D may be TRBD1 (5 bases). CDR3 length: 14 amino acids. Trimming cost V 2 bases and J 7 bases, with 12 bases left between them. Germline CDR1 MNHNS, CDR2 SASEGT. CDR3 region: CASSEWGSRQPQHF. CDR3 nucleotides: TGTGCCAGCAGTGAATGGGGGTCGAGGCAGCCCCAGCATTTT.

A remark on this clone: This sample also contains other DNA sequences that code for the same CDR3. The chain has TRBV6-5 and TRBJ2-1; D perhaps matches TRBD2 (6 bases). This CDR3 comprises 16 residues. V was trimmed by 0 bases and J by 2 bases, leaving 11 bases between them. Per germline, CDR1 MNHEY and CDR2 SVGAGI. The chain's CDR3 is CASSYSTGETYNEQFF. The CDR3 nucleotides read TGTGCCAGCAGTTACTCGACGGGAGAGACCTACAATGAGCAGTTCTTC.

This chain joins TRBV7-3 and TRBJ1-1; TRBD1 matches 7 bases. J lost 0 bases, V lost 5 bases, and 3 bases had no gene match. The length of the CDR3 is 14 residues. Germline loops: CDR1 SGHTA, CDR2 FQGTGA. The CDR3 coding sequence is TGTGCCAGCAGCCTGGGACAGATGAACACTGAAGCTTTCTTT. Translating it yields CASSLGQMNTEAFF.

V and J are TRBV30 and TRBJ1-2; D remains ambiguous. There are 14 residues in the CDR3. The V gene lost 3 bases and the J gene lost 2 bases, with 13 bases spanning the gap. The germline CDR1 and CDR2 sequences are GTSNPN and SVGIG (reference sequence). CDR3 sequence (DNA): TGTGCCTGGAGGTTTTGGGAGGGAAACTATGGCTACACCTTC. Translation: CAWRFWEGNYGYTF. Together with reference TRBV30 and TRBJ1-2, the CDR3 gives the full variable domain: SQTIHQWPATLVQPVGSPLSLECTVEGTSNPNLYWYRQAAGRGLQLLFYSVGIGQISSEVPQNLSASRPQDRQFILSSKKLLLSDSGFYLCAWRFWEGNYGYTFGSGTRLTVV.

The chain has TRBV7-9 and TRBJ2-7; no firm D call. Germline V lookup: CDR1 SEHNR, CDR2 FQNEAQ (reference sequence). V gave up 2 bases and J gave up 7 bases, with 15 bases separating them. The CDR3 runs to 14 residues. In DNA form, the CDR3 reads TGTGCCAGCAGCTTACCAGACGAAGGTCGGGAGCAGTACTTC. Encoded protein: CASSLPDEGREQYF.

The CDR3 sequence is CASSQASVSEQYF. CDR3 in DNA: TGTGCCAGCAGTCAGGCGTCGGTAAGCGAGCAGTACTTC. The chain links TRBV27 to TRBJ2-7; unclear D gene. This CDR3 is 13 amino acids long. Trimming cost V 5 bases and J 6 bases, with 14 bases left between them. CDR1 and CDR2 from the germline V gene are MNHEY and SMNVEV (reference sequence).

Note on this clone: Other nucleotide sequences in the sample specify the same CDR3. The V gene is TRBV18, the J gene TRBJ2-5; 10 nucleotides match TRBD1. CDR3 length equals 15 residues. J gave up 5 bases and V 6 bases, and 9 bases lay outside the gene matches. CDR1 KGHSH and CDR2 LQKENI come from the germline V gene. In DNA, the CDR3 is TGTGCCAGCTCGCCCGACAGGGGGCTGGGGGAGACCCAGTACTTC. Residues: CASSPDRGLGETQYF.

V and J are TRBV19 and TRBJ1-2, with D possibly TRBD1 on 5 matching bases. CDR3 length: 18 amino acids. V lost 3 bases and J lost 0, with 20 bases in between. Per the germline V gene, CDR1 is LNHDA and CDR2 is SQIVND (reference sequence). CDR3 region: CASSMGPGTLGPNYGYTF. The CDR3 coding sequence is TGTGCCAGTAGTATGGGCCCAGGGACTTTGGGACCTAACTATGGCTACACCTTC. Using reference TRBV19 and TRBJ1-2 for the parts outside the CDR3, the full variable domain is DGGITQSPKYLFRKEGQNVTLSCEQNLNHDAMYWYRQDPGQGLRLIYYSQIVNDFQKGDIAEGYSVSREKKESFPLTVTSAQKNPTAFYLCASSMGPGTLGPNYGYTFGSGTRLTVV.

The chain employs TRBV7-9 and TRBJ2-5; D unresolved. There are 16 residues in the CDR3. CDR1 is SEHNR and CDR2 is FQNEAQ in the germline V gene (reference sequence). V was pared by 6 bases and J by 5 bases, with 22 bases between. The CDR3 nucleotides are TGTGCCAGCAGACCGAACGCCGGGCGTCATAGTGAGACCCAGTACTTC. Amino acids: CASRPNAGRHSETQYF.

This chain links TRBV4-1 with TRBJ1-4, with a weak D call TRBD1 (5 bases). Trimming stripped 0 bases from V and 6 bases from J, with 14 bases between. Germline V CDR1 and CDR2: MGHRA, YSYEKL. The CDR3 is 16 amino acids. In nucleotides, the CDR3 is TGCGCCAGCAGCCAAGAATGGGGCCAGACCGATGAAAAACTGTTTTTT. Its protein is CASSQEWGQTDEKLFF.

CDR3 nucleotides: TGTGCCAGCAGCTTAGCGTACTTAGGACAGGGGAACTACGAGCAGTACTTC. Its translation: CASSLAYLGQGNYEQYF. The chain joins TRBV7-8 to TRBJ2-7; TRBD1 agrees at 9 bases. The ends lost 0 bases at V and 3 bases at J; junction bases unmatched: 9. The CDR3 loop spans 17 amino acids. CDR1 and CDR2 (germline): SGHVS, FQNEAQ. Combining the CDR3 with reference TRBV7-8 and TRBJ2-7 gives the whole variable domain GAGVSQSPRYKVAKRGQDVALRCDPISGHVSLFWYQQALGQGPEFLTYFQNEAQLDKSGLPSDRFFAERPEGSVSTLKIQRTQQEDSAVYLCASSLAYLGQGNYEQYFGPGTRLTVT.